These 2 T cell receptor beta chains were all obtained from the same sample, sequenced in a study of shared clonotypes between healthy human individuals. Assay: immunoSEQ multiplex PCR; the TCRdb copy retains only in-frame clones and omits some. The sample consists of about 2.1 million clones, approximately 94% of them appearing once. The naive CD8 subset, CD45RO-negative cells positively selected for CCR7, excluded terminally differentiated effector memory CD45RA+ cells. Specimen: naive CD8+ T cells from PBMCs. These receptors were taken from a man younger than 30 in good health. Some clones in this sample may be carry-over from other donors' samples.

This chain uses TRBV27 with TRBJ2-5, with D perhaps TRBD2 (5 bases). CDR1 and CDR2 from the germline V gene are MNHEY and SMNVEV (reference sequence). This CDR3 comprises 15 residues. Deletions cut 2 bases from V and 5 bases from J, with 15 bases between. CDR3 in amino acids: CASSLVGGGMETQYF. Here the CDR3 DNA reads TGTGCCAGCAGTTTAGTGGGCGGAGGAATGGAGACCCAGTACTTC.

The chain links TRBV4-1 to TRBJ2-7; D is uncertain. The V gene lost 3 bases and the J gene lost 5 bases, with 14 bases spanning the gap. This CDR3 has 14 amino acids. Looked up from germline, CDR1 is MGHRA and CDR2 is YSYEKL. CDR3 loop: CASSQGWGRDEQYF. In DNA form, the CDR3 reads TGCGCCAGCAGCCAGGGTTGGGGTCGGGACGAGCAGTACTTC.